The entry below gives a single T cell receptor beta chain sequence along with its context. The target of this receptor is not known. Base-call qualities are not available, and no considerably larger clone is one nucleotide away. Cut back by 5 bases and 0 bases, the V and J ends lie 10 bases apart. The CDR3 goes from the cysteine to the phenylalanine over 15 residues. Here the CDR3 DNA is all that survives: 45 bases in frame from base 1. The CDR1 and CDR2 encoded by the germline V gene are SGHAT and FQNNGV. The library relied on the immunoSEQ multiplex PCR assay. What TCRdb holds here is the immuneACCESS table cut down to in-frame rearrangements. Part of the clones is not present; checked against another copy, under half of the missing clones reflect an unresolved V gene, and the others are unexplained. Recorded for this sample are about 100,000 clones; 80% to 95% of them occurred a single time. Of the sample, roughly 0.78% is held by the ten largest clones.

This record comes from a study of T cell changes during pregnancy in multiple sclerosis (dated by TCRdb to about 2019). In the study overall: In women with multiple sclerosis, the researchers looked at how the T cell repertoire shifted as pregnancy progressed.

The input for sequencing was peripheral blood, taken in the third trimester of pregnancy. This chain joins TRBV11-2 to TRBJ1-4, with no confident D gene call. The TCR comes from a female donor in good health, enrolled as a control in a pregnancy study. The CDR3 here reads CASSLRGPTNEKLFF. The bases read TGTGCCAGCAGCCTTAGAGGTCCAACTAATGAAAAACTGTTTTTT.